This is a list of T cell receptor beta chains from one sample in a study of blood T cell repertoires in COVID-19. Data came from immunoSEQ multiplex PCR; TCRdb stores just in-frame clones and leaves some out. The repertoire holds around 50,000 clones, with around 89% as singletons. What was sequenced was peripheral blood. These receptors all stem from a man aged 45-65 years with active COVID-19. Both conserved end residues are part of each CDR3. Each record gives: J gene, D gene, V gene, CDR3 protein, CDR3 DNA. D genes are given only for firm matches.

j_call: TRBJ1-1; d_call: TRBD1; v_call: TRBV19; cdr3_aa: CASRGTAAGETEAFF; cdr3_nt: TGTGCCAGTAGGGGGACAGCCGCCGGGGAAACTGAAGCTTTCTTT
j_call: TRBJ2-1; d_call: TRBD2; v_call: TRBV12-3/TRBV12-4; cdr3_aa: CASREGTYNEQFF; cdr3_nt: TGTGCCAGTCGGGAGGGAACCTACAATGAGCAGTTCTTC
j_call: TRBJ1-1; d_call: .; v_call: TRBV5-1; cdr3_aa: CASSPMGGDPEAFF; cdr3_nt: TGCGCCAGCAGCCCCATGGGGGGGGACCCTGAAGCTTTCTTT
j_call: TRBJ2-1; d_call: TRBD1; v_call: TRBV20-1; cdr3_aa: CSARTGTAQFF; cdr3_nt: TGCAGTGCTAGAACCGGGACAGCGCAGTTCTTC
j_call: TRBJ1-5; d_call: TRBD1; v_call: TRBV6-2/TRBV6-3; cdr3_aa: CASSQQGNQPQHF; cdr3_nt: TGTGCCAGCAGTCAACAGGGGAATCAGCCCCAGCATTTT
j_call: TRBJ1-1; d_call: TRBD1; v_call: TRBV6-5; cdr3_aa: CASSNTGGTTEAFF; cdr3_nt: TGTGCCAGCAGTAACACAGGGGGCACCACTGAAGCTTTCTTT
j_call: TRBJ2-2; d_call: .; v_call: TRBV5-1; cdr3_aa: CASYEGTLNTGELFF; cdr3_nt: TGCGCCAGCTACGAGGGGACACTGAACACCGGGGAGCTGTTTTTT
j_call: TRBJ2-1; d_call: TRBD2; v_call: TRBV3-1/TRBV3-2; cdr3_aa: CASSPYRSGRAYNEQFF; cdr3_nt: TGTGCCAGCAGCCCCTACCGCAGCGGGAGAGCTTACAATGAGCAGTTCTTC
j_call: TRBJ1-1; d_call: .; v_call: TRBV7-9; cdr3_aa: CASSSLAGGTEAFF; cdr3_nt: TGTGCCAGCAGCTCACTCGCGGGGGGGACTGAAGCTTTCTTT
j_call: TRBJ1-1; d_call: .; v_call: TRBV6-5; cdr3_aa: CASFLRWTEAFF; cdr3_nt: TGTGCCAGCTTCTTACGGTGGACTGAAGCTTTCTTT
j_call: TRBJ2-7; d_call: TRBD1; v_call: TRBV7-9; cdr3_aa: CASSSPGTGFYEQYF; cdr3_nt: TGTGCCAGCAGCTCCCCGGGGACAGGGTTCTACGAGCAGTACTTC
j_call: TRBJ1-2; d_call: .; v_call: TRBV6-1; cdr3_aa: CASSEGREGGYTF; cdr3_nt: TGTGCCAGCAGTGAAGGCAGGGAAGGGGGCTACACCTTC
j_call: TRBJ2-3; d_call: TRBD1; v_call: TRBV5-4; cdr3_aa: CASSLGWDRGGGTDTQYF; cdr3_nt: TGTGCCAGCAGCTTGGGTTGGGACAGGGGCGGTGGCACAGATACGCAGTATTTT
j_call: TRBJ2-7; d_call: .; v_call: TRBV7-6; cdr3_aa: CASSLGPDSYEQYF; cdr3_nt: TGTGCCAGCAGCTTAGGGCCTGACTCCTACGAGCAGTACTTC
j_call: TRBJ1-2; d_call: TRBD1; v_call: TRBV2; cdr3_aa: CASRGQGGGYTF; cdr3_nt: TGTGCCAGCAGGGGACAGGGAGGGGGCTACACCTTC
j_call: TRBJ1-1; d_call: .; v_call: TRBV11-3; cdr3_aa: CASSSSFEGERTEAFF; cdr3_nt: TGTGCCAGCAGCTCCTCGTTTGAGGGTGAGAGGACTGAAGCTTTCTTT